This TCR beta chain was sequenced during a study of blood T cell repertoires in COVID-19. Germline CDR1 reads KGHSH; CDR2 reads LQKENI. V lost 3 bases and J lost 9, with 18 bases in between. This CDR3 is built from 16 residues. TCRdb's table, derived via immunoSEQ multiplex PCR, lists solely in-frame clones and lacks some. The data hold 200,000 to 250,000 clones, with 92% observed a single time. Sequencing input: peripheral blood. The chain employs TRBV18 and TRBJ1-6; a weak D match, TRBD1 (6 bases). This clonotype was sampled from a man between 60 and 70 years old with COVID-19, enrolled during active disease. CDR3: CASSPQLDSSGSPLHF. In DNA, the CDR3 is TGTGCCAGCTCACCGCAACTGGACAGCAGCGGTTCACCCCTCCACTTT.